This T cell receptor beta chain was identified in a study of CD8 T cells in cerebrospinal fluid in Alzheimer's disease. Reanalyzing the 10x single-cell sequencing reads, TCRdb keeps one entry per CDR3 protein, without DNA. The repertoire table contains 950 to 1,500 distinct CDR3 sequences. Regarding the study as a whole: The largest CSF clone was proportionally bigger in mild cognitive impairment or Alzheimer's disease than controls. No causal link between EBV and Alzheimer's follows from EBV-specific cerebrospinal fluid TCRs, authors warned.

This clonotype ranks as large in terms of frequency. Its antigen remains unknown. Per the germline V gene, CDR1 is SGHKS and CDR2 is YYEKEE (reference sequence). The CDR3 spans 13 residues. This clonotype was sampled from a human donor with Alzheimer's disease. Sample: cerebrospinal fluid. This sequence joins TRBV5-5 and TRBJ1-5. The CDR3 loop reads CASSLQGSQPQHF.